These 29 T cell receptor beta chains were sequenced from one sample in a study of identical twins. TCRdb independently ran MiXCR on the 5' RACE reads; one entry per CDR3 protein. The sample has under 800,000 distinct CDR3 sequences; approximately 22% are singletons. These data also featured in a second study, about T cells expressing NK-cell markers.

The sequencing input was PBMCs. Receptors were obtained from a young woman in good health.

The V call is TRBV10-2, the J call TRBJ2-7; 8 bases align to TRBD1. CDR3 size: 14 residues. CDR1 is WSHSY, CDR2 SAAADI, per germline. V was pared by 7 bases and J by 5 bases, with 10 bases of the junction left unmatched. The CDR3 here is CASTGTGAGDEQYF. CDR3 coding DNA: TGCGCCAGCACCGGGACAGGTGCCGGCGACGAGCAGTACTTC.

Only a few counts were recorded for this clonotype. J is TRBJ2-3 and V is TRBV20-1, with D perhaps matching TRBD1 (6 bases). Trimming took off 3 bases at V and 0 bases at J, with 16 bases between the two ends. Germline V gene data show CDR1 as DFQATT and CDR2 as SNEGSKA (reference sequence). The CDR3 is 16 residues long. The CDR3 coding sequence is TGCAGTGCTAGTGAGGACAGAATAACTAGCACAGATACGCAGTATTTT. The encoded protein is CSASEDRITSTDTQYF.

This clonotype was detected only a few times. One base away lies a much larger clone, so this may be a sequencing read error. This rearrangement joins TRBV6-2 or TRBV6-3 to TRBJ2-1; D uncertain. Trimming removed 4 bases from V and 6 bases from J, with 4 bases in between. Germline values: CDR1 MNHEY, CDR2 SVGEGT. CDR3 size: 11 residues. For the CDR3, the DNA is TGTGCCAGCAGTTCTAGCAATGAGCAGTTCTTC. Protein: CASSSSNEQFF.

The chain is built from TRBV20-1 and TRBJ2-3; D is perhaps TRBD1 or TRBD2 (7 bases each). The CDR3 covers 14 residues. The V gene lost 3 bases and the J gene lost 7 bases, with 17 bases spanning the gap. Per germline, CDR1 DFQATT and CDR2 SNEGSKA (reference sequence). The DNA for the CDR3 is TGCAGTGCTAGGGCAGGGGGGGTGAAAAATACGCAGTATTTT. It specifies CSARAGGVKNTQYF.

This clonotype was counted between two and nine times. CDR3 residues: CASSQERHRELFF. DNA for the CDR3: TGCGCCAGCAGCCAAGAACGCCACCGGGAGCTGTTTTTT. The chain has TRBV4-3 and TRBJ2-2; D gene ambiguous. V lost 0 bases, J lost 9 bases, and 8 bases lay in between. CDR3 length: 13 amino acids. The germline CDR1 and CDR2 sequences are LGHNA and YSLEER.

There are many counts of this clonotype. The chain joins TRBV20-1 to TRBJ1-5, with D hard to call. The germline gives CDR1 DFQATT, CDR2 SNEGSKA (reference sequence). The length of the CDR3 is 12 residues. V was shortened by 5 bases and J by 4 bases, with 9 bases between the two germline ends. DNA of the CDR3: TGCAGTGCTCGGAGACCTAATCAGCCCCAGCATTTT. Translated: CSARRPNQPQHF.

This clonotype was detected ten times or more. J is TRBJ2-5 and V is TRBV3-1; 11 bases match TRBD2. Germline CDR1 and CDR2: LGHDT and YNNKEL (reference sequence). J gave up 2 bases and V 1 base, and 3 bases lay outside the gene matches. This CDR3 contains 16 residues. The CDR3 DNA is TGTGCCAGCAGCCAAGGACTAGCGGGGACTCAAGAGACCCAGTACTTC. It encodes CASSQGLAGTQETQYF.

The table lists this clonotype with a count of one. The V and J genes are TRBV20-1 and TRBJ2-1; tentative D call: TRBD2 (6 bases). This CDR3 is built from 15 residues. Trimming removed 5 bases at V and 4 bases at J, with 18 bases between. CDR1 DFQATT and CDR2 SNEGSKA come from the germline V gene (reference sequence). As DNA, the CDR3 is TGCAGTGCTCCCCCAAGATTAGCGGTATACAATGAGCAGTTCTTC. As protein: CSAPPRLAVYNEQFF.

V is TRBV23-1 and J is TRBJ2-1; weak D call: TRBD1 (6 bases). TRBV23-1 is an ORF, with its function uncertain. The CDR3 contains 19 residues. The V end was cut by 4 bases, the J end by 0 bases, with 22 bases between. The DNA of the CDR3 is TGCGCCAGCAGTCGTGGGGACCGGGACATCTTACCCTCCTACAATGAGCAGTTCTTC. It codes for CASSRGDRDILPSYNEQFF.

The chain recombines TRBV5-1 with TRBJ1-1; D uncertain. V lost 1 base, J lost 2 bases, and 6 bases lay in between. The V gene's germline CDR1 is SGHRS and CDR2 YFSETQ. There are 13 residues in the CDR3. CDR3 sequence reads: CASSLFSNTEAFF. CDR3 sequence (DNA): TGCGCCAGCAGCTTGTTCAGTAACACTGAAGCTTTCTTT.

The rearrangement uses TRBV7-6 and TRBJ2-7, with D hard to call. The CDR3 spans 15 residues. The germline CDR1 and CDR2 sequences are SGHVS and FNYEAQ. V was trimmed by 0 bases and J by 5 bases, leaving 14 bases between them. In DNA, the CDR3 is TGTGCCAGCAGCTTAGCGTTCTCGAAGCGTGACGAGCAGTACTTC. Its translation: CASSLAFSKRDEQYF. Full variable domain (missing parts from reference TRBV7-6 and TRBJ2-7): GAGVSQSPRYKVTKRGQDVALRCDPISGHVSLYWYRQALGQGPEFLTYFNYEAQQDKSGLPNDRFSAERPEGSISTLTIQRTEQRDSAMYRCASSLAFSKRDEQYFGPGTRLTVT.

This clonotype appeared a few times. The chain has TRBV5-1 and TRBJ2-3; D gene unclear. The CDR3 has 11 amino acids. Trimming took 5 bases from V and 6 from J, leaving 7 bases between them. Germline CDR1 SGHRS, CDR2 YFSETQ. For the CDR3, the DNA is TGCGCCAGCAGGGCGCAGGATACGCAGTATTTT. This translates into CASRAQDTQYF. Filled out from reference TRBV5-1 and TRBJ2-3, the complete variable domain reads KAGVTQTPRYLIKTRGQQVTLSCSPISGHRSVSWYQQTPGQGLQFLFEYFSETQRNKGNFPGRFSGRQFSNSRSEMNVSTLELGDSALYLCASRAQDTQYFGPGTRLTVL.

This clonotype has at least ten counts. V usage is TRBV20-1 and J usage is TRBJ2-2, with 7 bases fitting TRBD2. The CDR3 has 15 amino acids. CDR1 is DFQATT and CDR2 is SNEGSKA in the germline V gene (reference sequence). V gave up 5 bases and J gave up 2 bases; unmatched junction bases: 8. The DNA of the CDR3 is TGCAGTGCTCCTTCCGGGAGGATTAACACCGGGGAGCTGTTTTTT. The encoded protein is CSAPSGRINTGELFF.

This clonotype has a handful of counts. This rearrangement joins TRBV12-3 or TRBV12-4 to TRBJ1-2; D may be TRBD1 (5 bases). The CDR3 is 14 residues long. Trimming stripped 6 bases from V and 5 bases from J, with 16 bases between. The CDR3 coding sequence is TGTGCCAGCAGCAAAACGGGGCCAGGGTATGGCTACACCTTC. This encodes CASSKTGPGYGYTF.

The chain recombines TRBV5-1 with TRBJ2-1; D may be TRBD2 (5 bases). Trimming left V 2 bases short and J 0 bases short, with 18 bases between. Germline loops: CDR1 SGHRS, CDR2 YFSETQ. This CDR3 has 18 residues. This CDR3 is CASSLPHNSGSSYNEQFF. CDR3 DNA: TGCGCCAGCAGCTTACCCCATAACTCGGGGAGCTCCTACAATGAGCAGTTCTTC.

The chain combines TRBV27 with TRBJ2-7, with D possibly TRBD1 on 6 matching bases. Germline loops: CDR1 MNHEY, CDR2 SMNVEV (reference sequence). The V gene lost 5 bases and the J gene lost 5 bases, with 16 bases spanning the gap. CDR3 length equals 14 residues. CDR3 nucleotide sequence: TGTGCCAGCAGTGCATCATACAGGGCCCACGAGCAGTACTTC. Protein product: CASSASYRAHEQYF.

This clonotype has only a few counts. The genes are TRBV6-1 and TRBJ2-2; 9 bases map to TRBD2. Trimming at V came to 7 bases and at J to 6 bases, leaving 9 bases not matched to a gene. The CDR3 is made up of 15 amino acids. Germline assignment: CDR1 MNHNS and CDR2 SASEGT. The CDR3 region is CASNGASGVSGELFF. The DNA for the CDR3 is TGTGCCAGCAACGGCGCTAGCGGGGTTTCCGGGGAGCTGTTTTTT.

This clonotype was seen more than once but under ten times. The chain links TRBV20-1 to TRBJ2-2; no firm D call. V dropped 2 bases and J dropped 1 base, with 8 bases sitting between them. The CDR3 runs to 14 residues. Germline V lookup: CDR1 DFQATT, CDR2 SNEGSKA (reference sequence). CDR3 nucleotide sequence: TGCAGTGCTAGACGACACCTGAACACCGGGGAGCTGTTTTTT. It translates to CSARRHLNTGELFF.

The chain employs TRBV4-2 and TRBJ1-2; weak D call: TRBD1 (6 bases). Germline assignment: CDR1 LGHNA and CDR2 YNFKEQ. This CDR3 spans 14 amino acids. V shed 6 bases and J shed 7 bases, with 18 bases lying between them. The DNA for the CDR3 is TGTGCCAGCAGGGCACTAGGGGGGCTCAGTGGCTACACCTTC. It encodes CASRALGGLSGYTF.

At least ten counts were recorded for this clonotype. The V call is TRBV29-1, the J call TRBJ2-5, with 12 bases lining up with TRBD2. The CDR3 spans 14 residues. V was pared by 1 base and J by 3 bases, with 0 bases of the junction left unmatched. Germline V gene lookup returns CDR1 SQVTM and CDR2 ANQGSEA. CDR3 bases: TGCAGCGTTGAAGGACTAGCGGGAGAAGAGACCCAGTACTTC. This codes for CSVEGLAGEETQYF.

The V call is TRBV5-1, the J call TRBJ2-7, with no clear D. Germline CDR1 and CDR2: SGHRS and YFSETQ. V was cut by 4 bases and J by 0 bases, with 14 bases left in between. This CDR3 has 15 amino acids. Here the CDR3 reads CASSVSSEASYEQYF. The DNA for the CDR3 is TGCGCCAGCAGCGTATCCAGCGAGGCCTCCTACGAGCAGTACTTC.

V is TRBV9 and J is TRBJ2-3, with D possibly matching TRBD2 (6 bases). The V gene lost 5 bases and the J gene lost 6 bases, with 28 bases spanning the gap. Germline-derived CDR1 and CDR2 are SGDLS and YYNGEE. There are 18 residues in the CDR3. The CDR3 coding sequence is TGTGCCAGCAGACCAGCCGGAGGGCTTAATTTTCGACGGGATACGCAGTATTTT. This gives the protein CASRPAGGLNFRRDTQYF.

CDR3 in amino acids: CASSLDTSNYGYTF. In DNA, the CDR3 is TGTGCCAGCAGCTTAGACACCTCTAACTATGGCTACACCTTC. The V gene is TRBV5-4, the J gene TRBJ1-2; no reliable D call. CDR3 length equals 14 residues. Germline V gene sequence: CDR1 SGHNT, CDR2 YYREEE (reference sequence). The V end lost 2 bases, the J end lost 0 bases, and 8 bases lay between the germline ends.

This clonotype was detected only a few times. CDR3 amino acids: CSARRLAGAYNEQFF. The CDR3 DNA is TGCAGTGCTAGACGGCTAGCGGGAGCCTACAATGAGCAGTTCTTC. The V gene is TRBV20-1, the J gene TRBJ2-1, with 10 positions matching TRBD2. Looked up from germline, CDR1 is DFQATT and CDR2 is SNEGSKA (reference sequence). V gave up 2 bases and J gave up 2 bases; unmatched junction bases: 3. The CDR3 covers 15 residues.

This clonotype was observed many times. The chain combines TRBV20-1 with TRBJ2-7; TRBD1 matches at 7 bases. In germline, CDR1 is DFQATT, CDR2 SNEGSKA (reference sequence). This CDR3 has 13 residues. V was pared by 7 bases and J by 1 base, with 7 bases of the junction left unmatched. CDR3 sequence (DNA): TGCAGTGTCGGTTTGGGACAGTCCTACGAGCAGTACTTC. It translates to CSVGLGQSYEQYF.

This clonotype was seen more than once but under ten times. The chain has TRBV5-5 and TRBJ2-5; TRBD1 or TRBD2 may be the D gene (6 bases each). Germline V gene data show CDR1 as SGHKS and CDR2 as YYEKEE (reference sequence). Trimming cost V 4 bases and J 4 bases, with 17 bases left between them. This CDR3 spans 15 amino acids. The CDR3 here is CASSPIARGGETQYF. The CDR3 DNA reads as TGTGCCAGCAGCCCGATAGCCAGGGGAGGAGAGACCCAGTACTTC.

This clonotype was seen a few times. This chain uses TRBV10-3 with TRBJ2-7; 12 bases map to TRBD2. Germline assignment: CDR1 ENHRY and CDR2 SYGVKD. This CDR3 spans 13 amino acids. V trimming: 6 bases; J trimming: 6 bases; junction bases outside the gene matches: 3. CDR3 bases: TGTGCCATCAGCACTAGCGGGGGGTCCGAGCAGTACTTC. As protein: CAISTSGGSEQYF.

This clonotype was found a few times. The DNA for the CDR3 is TGCAGTGCTCCGACGGGGGTATCCTACGAGCAGTACTTC. Protein product: CSAPTGVSYEQYF. The J gene is TRBJ2-7, the V gene TRBV20-1; D perhaps matches TRBD2 (6 bases). V shed 5 bases and J shed 1 base, with 12 bases lying between them. The length of the CDR3 is 13 residues. The germline V gene encodes CDR1 DFQATT and CDR2 SNEGSKA (reference sequence).

There are a few counts of this clonotype. The chain links TRBV11-1 to TRBJ2-2, with D hard to call. The CDR3 is 13 residues long. V lost 4 bases to trimming and J lost 4 bases, with 7 bases between them. The V gene's germline CDR1 is SGHAT and CDR2 FQDESV (reference sequence). In nucleotides, the CDR3 is TGTGCCAGCAGCTCCGCGGTCACCGGGGAGCTGTTTTTT. Its protein is CASSSAVTGELFF.